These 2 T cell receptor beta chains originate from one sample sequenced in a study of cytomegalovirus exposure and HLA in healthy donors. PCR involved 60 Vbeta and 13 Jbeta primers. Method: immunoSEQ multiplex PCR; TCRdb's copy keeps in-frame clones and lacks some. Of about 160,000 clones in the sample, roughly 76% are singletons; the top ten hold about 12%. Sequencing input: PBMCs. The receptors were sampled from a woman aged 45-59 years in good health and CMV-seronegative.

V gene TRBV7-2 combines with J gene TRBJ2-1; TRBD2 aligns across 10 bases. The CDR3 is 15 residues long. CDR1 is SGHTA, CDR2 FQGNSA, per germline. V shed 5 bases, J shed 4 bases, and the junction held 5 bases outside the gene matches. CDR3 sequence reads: CASSQTSGYYNEQFF. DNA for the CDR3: TGTGCCAGCAGCCAGACTAGCGGGTATTACAATGAGCAGTTCTTC. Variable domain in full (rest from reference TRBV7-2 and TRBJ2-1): GAGVSQSPSNKVTEKGKDVELRCDPISGHTALYWYRQSLGQGLEFLIYFQGNSAPDKSGLPSDRFSAERTGGSVSTLTIQRTQQEDSAVYLCASSQTSGYYNEQFFGPGTRLTVL.

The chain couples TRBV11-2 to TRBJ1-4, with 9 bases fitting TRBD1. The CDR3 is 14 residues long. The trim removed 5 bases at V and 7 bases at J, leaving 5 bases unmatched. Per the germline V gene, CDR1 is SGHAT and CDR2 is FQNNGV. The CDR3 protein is CASSRGQGVEKLFF. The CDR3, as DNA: TGTGCCAGCAGCCGGGGACAGGGTGTTGAAAAACTGTTTTTT.